The 32 T cell receptor beta chains presented below share a single source sample, sequenced in a study of blood T cell repertoires in COVID-19. The table came from immunoSEQ multiplex PCR; TCRdb's copy has only in-frame clones and leaves some out. The table includes over 80,000 clones, about 71% detected once. The sequenced sample was peripheral blood. These receptors originate from a woman in her forties or fifties with acute or convalescent COVID-19.

This chain uses TRBV28 with TRBJ1-1, with D maybe TRBD1 (6 bases). V was clipped by 4 bases and J by 8 bases, with 8 bases between them. The CDR3 loop spans 11 amino acids. CDR1 and CDR2 from the germline V gene are MDHEN and SYDVKM. DNA for the CDR3: TGTGCCAGCAGTTATGGGACAGAAGCTTTCTTT. This codes for CASSYGTEAFF.

V and J are TRBV4-2 and TRBJ2-7; 11 bases are a match to TRBD2. This CDR3 comprises 17 residues. Trimming took 0 bases from V and 0 from J; bases not matched to a gene: 4. CDR1 is LGHNA and CDR2 is YNFKEQ in the germline V gene. The CDR3 protein is CASSQELAGAHSYEQYF. The CDR3 nucleotides read TGTGCCAGCAGCCAAGAACTAGCGGGGGCCCACTCCTACGAGCAGTACTTC.

As for this clone: A much larger clone lies a single base off, so this may be a read error. The CDR3 DNA follows: TGTGCCAGCAGCCCACAGGGGGTAGAGACCGGGGAGCTGTTTTTT. Translated, it gives CASSPQGVETGELFF. The chain couples TRBV7-9 to TRBJ2-2, with 8 bases aligning to TRBD1. CDR1 SEHNR and CDR2 FQNEAQ come from the germline V gene (reference sequence). The CDR3 is made up of 15 amino acids. The V and J ends lost 5 bases and 5 bases, in that order; junction bases with no gene match: 7.

This clone was counted once. The rearrangement joins TRBV9 to TRBJ1-1; maybe TRBD1 (6 bases). The CDR3 spans 15 residues. Germline V gene sequence: CDR1 SGDLS, CDR2 YYNGEE. V was cut by 0 bases and J by 5 bases, with 14 bases left in between. CDR3 region: CASSVATRGGTEAFF. CDR3 DNA: TGTGCCAGCAGCGTAGCTACCAGGGGTGGGACTGAAGCTTTCTTT.

Remarks on this clone: This sample also contains other DNA sequences that code for the same CDR3. CDR3 sequence reads: CASRQGYEQYF. The CDR3 DNA reads as TGTGCCAGCAGGCAGGGGTACGAGCAGTACTTC. This chain connects TRBV27 to TRBJ2-7; the D gene is possibly TRBD1 (6 bases). The germline V gene has CDR1 MNHEY and CDR2 SMNVEV (reference sequence). This CDR3 has 11 residues. Trimming removed 6 bases from V and 4 bases from J, with 7 bases in between.

V usage is TRBV19 and J usage is TRBJ2-3, with D possibly TRBD1 on 6 matching bases. The CDR3 runs to 15 residues. V lost 4 bases to trimming and J lost 7 bases, with 18 bases between them. Germline CDR1 LNHDA, CDR2 SQIVND (reference sequence). The CDR3: CASSTSRQAVNTQYF. The CDR3 nucleotides are TGTGCCAGTAGTACATCAAGACAGGCTGTCAATACGCAGTATTTT.

The chain has TRBV7-2 and TRBJ1-5, with TRBD1 matching 7 bases. The CDR3 sequence is 14 residues long. The V segment lost 3 bases and the J segment 4 bases; nucleotides outside the gene matches: 3. Germline CDR1 SGHTA, CDR2 FQGNSA. In DNA form, the CDR3 reads TGTGCCAGCAGCTTCGGGACAGAAAATCAGCCCCAGCATTTT. Translating gives CASSFGTENQPQHF.

The chain is built from TRBV6-5 and TRBJ1-3; possibly TRBD1 for D (5 bases). The CDR3 length is 13 residues. V was cut by 6 bases and J by 6 bases, with 12 bases left in between. Germline-derived CDR1 and CDR2 are MNHEY and SVGAGI. The CDR3 here is CASSRGDVNTIYF. The CDR3, as DNA: TGTGCCAGCAGCCGGGGGGATGTAAACACCATATATTTT.

This chain joins TRBV28 and TRBJ1-1, with a weak D call TRBD1 (6 bases). The germline V gene has CDR1 MDHEN and CDR2 SYDVKM. The CDR3 totals 14 residues. The ends were cut back, 4 bases at V and 0 bases at J, with 9 bases in the middle. Written as DNA, the CDR3 is TGTGCCAGCAGTTCTCAGGGGCTGAACACTGAAGCTTTCTTT. Amino acid sequence: CASSSQGLNTEAFF.

The CDR3 DNA follows: TGTGCCAGCAGCTCGCAGGGGGCAGCTAACTATGGCTACACCTTC. Its protein is CASSSQGAANYGYTF. The V gene is TRBV5-6, the J gene TRBJ1-2, with TRBD1 identical over 8 bases. The CDR3 loop spans 15 amino acids. V shed 3 bases and J 0 bases; nucleotides not matched to a gene: 4. Germline V gives CDR1 SGHDT, CDR2 YYEEEE. The full variable domain, completed using reference TRBV5-6 and TRBJ1-2, is DAGVTQSPTHLIKTRGQQVTLRCSPKSGHDTVSWYQQALGQGPQFIFQYYEEEERQRGNFPDRFSGHQFPNYSSELNVNALLLGDSALYLCASSSQGAANYGYTFGSGTRLTVV.

This clone was seen just once. This chain connects TRBV10-3 to TRBJ1-3; the D gene is possibly TRBD1 (6 bases). CDR3 length: 15 residues. Trimming removed 8 bases at V and 1 base at J, with 15 bases between. Germline V lookup: CDR1 ENHRY, CDR2 SYGVKD. This CDR3 reads CAIAMDSISGNTIYF. DNA for the CDR3: TGTGCCATCGCGATGGACAGTATATCTGGAAACACCATATATTTT.

The rearrangement joins TRBV7-2 to TRBJ2-1; D is undetermined. Looked up from germline, CDR1 is SGHTA and CDR2 is FQGNSA. Trimming shortened V by 8 bases and J by 0 bases, and 14 bases separated the two germline ends. The CDR3 runs to 15 residues. In nucleotides, the CDR3 is TGTGCCAGCCTCCTACCTCTTAGCTCCTACAATGAGCAGTTCTTC. It codes for CASLLPLSSYNEQFF.

This clone was recorded a few times. The DNA of the CDR3 is TGTGCCAGTCTCGAGTTTTCCTCTGGAAACACCATATATTTT. Translating gives CASLEFSSGNTIYF. The V and J genes are TRBV19 and TRBJ1-3; D not certain. V was pared by 8 bases and J by 0 bases, with 11 bases between. CDR1 and CDR2 from the germline V gene are LNHDA and SQIVND (reference sequence). The CDR3 extends over 14 amino acids.

V usage is TRBV28 and J usage is TRBJ1-1, with 10 bases lining up with TRBD1. The CDR3 contains 14 residues. Germline V lookup: CDR1 MDHEN, CDR2 SYDVKM. The junction had 7 bases not matched to a gene; V was cut back by 7 bases and J by 5 bases. This CDR3 is CASTRDRGGTEAFF. The CDR3 region has the DNA TGTGCCAGCACTCGGGACAGGGGAGGTACTGAAGCTTTCTTT.

The CDR3 here is CASSPKGVPPDTQYF. As DNA, the CDR3 is TGTGCCAGCAGCCCCAAGGGGGTCCCCCCAGATACGCAGTATTTT. The V call is TRBV4-2, the J call TRBJ2-3; D perhaps matches TRBD1 (6 bases). Trimming removed 4 bases at V and 4 bases at J, with 15 bases between. From germline, CDR1 is LGHNA and CDR2 YNFKEQ. The CDR3 extends over 15 amino acids.

This clone was detected once. The rearrangement links TRBV27 to TRBJ1-4; D uncertain. Germline V gene sequence: CDR1 MNHEY, CDR2 SMNVEV (reference sequence). CDR3 length: 13 residues. V was trimmed by 2 bases and J by 5 bases, leaving 6 bases between them. This CDR3 reads CASSLERNEKLFF. The CDR3 DNA sequence: TGTGCCAGCAGTTTAGAACGGAATGAAAAACTGTTTTTT.

This clone came up a few times. The chain is built from TRBV3-1 (or the pseudogene TRBV3-2) and TRBJ1-1; TRBD1 matches 11 bases. V dropped 2 bases and J dropped 6; count of bases not matched to a gene: 5. Germline CDR1 LGHDT, CDR2 YNNKEL (reference sequence). This CDR3 region has 15 residues. CDR3 sequence reads: CASSQTGQGGPEAFF. The CDR3 coding sequence is TGTGCCAGCAGCCAAACGGGACAGGGGGGGCCTGAAGCTTTCTTT.

In its sample, this clone was seen once. This rearrangement joins TRBV10-3 to TRBJ1-1; D gene unclear. From germline, CDR1 is ENHRY and CDR2 SYGVKD. Trimming took 0 bases from V and 3 from J, leaving 8 bases between them. The CDR3 covers 14 residues. Written as DNA, the CDR3 is TGTGCCATCAGTGAGTCAGGCAGGCACACTGAAGCTTTCTTT. It encodes CAISESGRHTEAFF.

Many counts were recorded for this clone. V and J are TRBV15 and TRBJ1-5; 8 nucleotides line up with TRBD1. Losses at the gene ends were 1 base for V and 3 bases for J; bases not matched to a gene: 5. Germline-derived CDR1 and CDR2 are LNHNV and YYDKDF (reference sequence). This CDR3 comprises 16 residues. Here the CDR3 reads CATSRGSGGNNQPQHF. For the CDR3, the DNA is TGTGCCACCAGCAGAGGTTCAGGGGGCAACAATCAGCCCCAGCATTTT.

The rearrangement joins TRBV27 to TRBJ1-4; tentatively, D is TRBD1 (5 bases). The germline V and J ends were trimmed by 6 bases and 6 bases, with 17 bases remaining between them. The CDR3 has 15 amino acids. Germline CDR1 reads MNHEY; CDR2 reads SMNVEV (reference sequence). CDR3 amino acids: CASSSLGGRDEKLFF. Written as DNA, the CDR3 is TGTGCCAGCAGCTCCCTCGGGGGACGAGATGAAAAACTGTTTTTT.

The chain employs TRBV6-1 and TRBJ1-3; D is ambiguous. The CDR3 has 13 amino acids. Trimming pared 2 bases from V and 7 bases from J, leaving 9 bases between. From germline, CDR1 is MNHNS and CDR2 SASEGT. The CDR3 sequence is CASSEKAGNTIYF. The DNA for the CDR3 is TGTGCCAGCAGTGAAAAGGCGGGGAACACCATATATTTT.

The V gene is TRBV28, the J gene TRBJ1-4, with no clear D. This CDR3 comprises 13 residues. Germline CDR1 and CDR2: MDHEN and SYDVKM. V dropped 3 bases and J dropped 6 bases, with 8 bases sitting between them. The CDR3 DNA reads as TGTGCCAGCAGTTTGGCCCGGGATGAAAAACTGTTTTTT. Residues: CASSLARDEKLFF.

The chain has TRBV28 and TRBJ1-6; D is uncertain. CDR3 length equals 19 residues. V was trimmed by 1 base and J by 7 bases, leaving 23 bases between them. In germline, CDR1 is MDHEN, CDR2 SYDVKM. CDR3: CASSLFLRADPDSNSPLHF. The CDR3 nucleotides read TGTGCCAGCAGTTTATTCTTGCGGGCTGACCCAGATTCAAATTCACCCCTCCACTTT.

The chain is built from TRBV6-1 and TRBJ2-1; D is possibly TRBD2 (6 bases). The CDR3 extends over 17 amino acids. V was pared by 3 bases and J by 9 bases, with 24 bases between. The germline CDR1 and CDR2 sequences are MNHNS and SASEGT. CDR3 protein: CASSDPPGLQPPGEQFF. CDR3 DNA sequence: TGTGCCAGCAGTGATCCTCCGGGACTTCAGCCCCCCGGTGAGCAGTTCTTC.

This clone was detected once. The chain has TRBV6-6 and TRBJ2-7; the D gene is possibly TRBD2 (7 bases). Trimming stripped 8 bases from V and 3 bases from J, with 14 bases between. Per germline, CDR1 MNHNY and CDR2 SVGAGI (reference sequence). The CDR3 is 13 residues long. CDR3: CASEGGVFYEQYF. CDR3 DNA sequence: TGTGCCAGCGAGGGGGGGGTCTTCTACGAGCAGTACTTC.

This clone appeared a few times. The J gene is TRBJ1-3, the V gene TRBV18, with 8 bases lining up with TRBD1. From germline, CDR1 is KGHSH and CDR2 LQKENI. The CDR3 sequence is 18 residues long. J lost 0 bases, V lost 2 bases, and 9 bases had no gene match. The CDR3 loop is CASSPTAQTGVSGNTIYF. Written as DNA, the CDR3 is TGTGCCAGCTCACCAACGGCCCAGACAGGGGTCTCTGGAAACACCATATATTTT.

This chain uses TRBV28 with TRBJ1-1, with D possibly TRBD1 on 6 matching bases. The length of the CDR3 is 13 residues. Germline V lookup: CDR1 MDHEN, CDR2 SYDVKM. V was cut by 9 bases and J by 1 base, with 12 bases left in between. The CDR3 spells CASTGTPNTEAFF. The CDR3 bases are TGTGCCAGTACCGGGACACCGAACACTGAAGCTTTCTTT.

The chain has TRBV2 and TRBJ2-7, with a tentative D call TRBD2 (5 bases). V dropped 1 base and J dropped 3 bases, with 13 bases sitting between them. CDR3 length equals 15 residues. Per germline, CDR1 SNHLY and CDR2 FYNNEI. The CDR3 reads CASSEGSDRGYEQYF. The CDR3 DNA reads TGTGCCAGCAGTGAAGGCTCGGACCGGGGCTACGAGCAGTACTTC.

V and J are TRBV4-1 and TRBJ2-1; 12 bases match TRBD2. Germline loops: CDR1 MGHRA, CDR2 YSYEKL. The CDR3 is made up of 16 amino acids. Losses at the gene ends were 3 bases for V and 4 bases for J; bases not matched to a gene: 4. CDR3: CASSHGLAGTYNEQFF. CDR3 nucleotide sequence: TGCGCCAGCAGCCATGGACTAGCGGGGACATACAATGAGCAGTTCTTC.

In its sample, this clone was seen once. The V and J genes are TRBV4-2 and TRBJ1-1; maybe TRBD1 (6 bases). Between the trimmed V and J ends, which lost 0 bases and 1 base, there was a span of 15 bases. CDR3 size: 17 residues. The germline V gene encodes CDR1 LGHNA and CDR2 YNFKEQ. CDR3 loop: CASSQEWRTAKNTEAFF. Here the CDR3 DNA reads TGTGCCAGCAGCCAAGAATGGAGGACAGCGAAGAACACTGAAGCTTTCTTT.

This clone was recorded once. The gene calls are TRBV7-3 and TRBJ2-1; the match to TRBD2 covers 8 bases. CDR1 SGHTA and CDR2 FQGTGA come from the germline V gene. This CDR3 spans 14 amino acids. Trimming cost V 5 bases and J 4 bases; bases outside gene matches: 4. CDR3 in DNA: TGTGCCAGCAGCCAAGCGGGGGCATACAATGAGCAGTTCTTC. As protein: CASSQAGAYNEQFF. Full variable domain (outside the CDR3, taken from reference TRBV7-3 and TRBJ2-1): GAGVSQTPSNKVTEKGKYVELRCDPISGHTALYWYRQSLGQGPEFLIYFQGTGAADDSGLPNDRFFAVRPEGSVSTLKIQRTERGDSAVYLCASSQAGAYNEQFFGPGTRLTVL.

The chain couples TRBV5-6 to TRBJ2-7, with 7 positions matching TRBD1. V lost 3 bases and J lost 1; bases outside the gene matches: 7. This CDR3 comprises 15 residues. Germline assignment: CDR1 SGHDT and CDR2 YYEEEE. This CDR3 is CASSSYGDSSYEQYF. Written as DNA, the CDR3 is TGTGCCAGCAGCTCCTATGGGGACAGTTCCTACGAGCAGTACTTC.